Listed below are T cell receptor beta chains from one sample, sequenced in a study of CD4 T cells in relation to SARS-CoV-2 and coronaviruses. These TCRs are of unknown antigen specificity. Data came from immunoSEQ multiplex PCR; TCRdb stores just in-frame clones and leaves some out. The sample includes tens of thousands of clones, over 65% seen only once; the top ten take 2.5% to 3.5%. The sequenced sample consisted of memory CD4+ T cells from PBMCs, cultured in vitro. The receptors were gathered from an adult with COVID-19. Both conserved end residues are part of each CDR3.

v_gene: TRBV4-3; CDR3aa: CASSQAGGGETQYF
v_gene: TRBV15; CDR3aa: CATSSLAGGGYEQYF
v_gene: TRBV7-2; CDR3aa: CASSYGDRSTDTQYF
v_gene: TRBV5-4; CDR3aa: CASRSGTSIPSTDTQYF
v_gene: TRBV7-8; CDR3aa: CASSTGQATGSPLHF
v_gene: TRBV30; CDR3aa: CAWNTWSGHGYTF
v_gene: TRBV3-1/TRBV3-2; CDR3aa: CASSQGGANVLTF
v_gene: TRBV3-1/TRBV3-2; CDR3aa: CASSQGFTGMVDEQFF
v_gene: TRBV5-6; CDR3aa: CASSLVQGARTDTQYF
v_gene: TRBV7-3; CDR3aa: CASSLMGPGASDEQFF
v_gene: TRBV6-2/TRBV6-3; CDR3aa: CASSYSPAEQYF
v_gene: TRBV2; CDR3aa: CASTPRYGYTF